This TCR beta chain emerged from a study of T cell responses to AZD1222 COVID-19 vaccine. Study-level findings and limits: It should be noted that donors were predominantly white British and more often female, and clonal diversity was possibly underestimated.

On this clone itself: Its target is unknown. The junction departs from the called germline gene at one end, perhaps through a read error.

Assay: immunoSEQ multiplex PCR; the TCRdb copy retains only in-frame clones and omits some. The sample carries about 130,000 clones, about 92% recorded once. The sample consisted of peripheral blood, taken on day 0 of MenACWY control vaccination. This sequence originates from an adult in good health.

CDR3 amino acids: CASSLDNLAKNIQYF. CDR3 in DNA: TGTGCCAGCAGTTTAGATAACCTAGCCAAAAACATTCAGTACTTC. This rearrangement joins TRBV7-9 to TRBJ2-4; D is unresolved. The length of the CDR3 is 15 residues. Germline loops: CDR1 SEHNR, CDR2 FQNEAQ (reference sequence).